Below, 20 T cell receptor beta chains from the same sample are listed, as sequenced in a study of blood T cells in healthy people across ages. The use of a sample-barcoded 5' primer and a J-beta primer mix characterized a second PCR of about 6 to 12 cycles. TCRdb reanalysed the 5' RACE reads using MiXCR and keeps one entry per CDR3 protein. The sample shows 1,100,000 or so distinct CDR3 sequences, 35% to 55% of them seen only once. Material for sequencing was blood. The receptors were gathered from a woman aged 60 to 75 in good health.

This clonotype was observed a handful of times. The chain carries TRBV20-1 and TRBJ2-4; D possibly corresponds to TRBD1 (5 bases). The CDR3 is 17 residues long. The germline gives CDR1 DFQATT, CDR2 SNEGSKA (reference sequence). Trimming took off 0 bases at V and 0 bases at J, with 15 bases between the two ends. As DNA, the CDR3 is TGCAGTGCTAGAGATGTCGCGACAGTACTAGCCAAAAACATTCAGTACTTC. Its translation: CSARDVATVLAKNIQYF.

The chain carries TRBV9 and TRBJ2-5; D is undetermined. The CDR3 has 14 residues. Per germline, CDR1 SGDLS and CDR2 YYNGEE. V was clipped by 3 bases and J by 2 bases, with 11 bases between them. The CDR3 nucleotides are TGTGCCAGCAGCGCCTCGGGCGGACAAGAGACCCAGTACTTC. Translation: CASSASGGQETQYF.

The chain uses TRBV12-3 or TRBV12-4 and TRBJ2-1; D might be TRBD2 (6 bases). The CDR3 is 11 amino acids. The V end was cut by 8 bases, the J end by 15 bases, with 17 bases between. CDR3 bases: TGTGCCAGCCGTGGAACGGGGGAACGGTTCTTC. As protein: CASRGTGERFF.

This clonotype was seen a handful of times. V is TRBV28 and J is TRBJ2-1; D may match TRBD1 or TRBD2 (6 bases each). The germline gives CDR1 MDHEN, CDR2 SYDVKM. V was pared by 8 bases and J by 2 bases, with 16 bases between. The CDR3 has 15 residues. This CDR3 reads CASGLQGLPYNEQFF. CDR3 DNA sequence: TGTGCCAGCGGGTTACAGGGACTTCCCTACAATGAGCAGTTCTTC.

The chain recombines TRBV29-1 with TRBJ1-2; tentatively, D is TRBD1 (5 bases). Trimming pared 5 bases from V and 4 bases from J, leaving 17 bases between. CDR1 is SQVTM, CDR2 ANQGSEA, per germline. The CDR3 has 14 amino acids. The CDR3 DNA is TGCAGCGTTCATAAAGCCGGGACTGGCTATGGCTACACCTTC. It translates to CSVHKAGTGYGYTF.

In the case of this clonotype: The junction and the germline gene differ at one end; a read error may be behind it. The chain employs TRBV9 and TRBJ2-7, with 10 bases that match TRBD2. CDR1 SGDLS and CDR2 YYNGEE come from the germline V gene. The CDR3 length is 14 residues. The CDR3 sequence: CASSASGSSYERYF. The CDR3 DNA follows: TGTGCCAGCAGCGCTAGCGGGAGCTCCTACGAGCGGTACTTC. The entire variable domain, with the rest obtained from reference TRBV9 and TRBJ2-7, is as follows: DSGVTQTPKHLITATGQRVTLRCSPRSGDLSVYWYQQSLDQGLQFLIQYYNGEERAKGNILERFSAQQFPDLHSELNLSSLELGDSALYFCASSASGSSYERYFGPGTRLTVT.

The table lists this clonotype with a few counts. V is TRBV15 and J is TRBJ2-7; D unresolved. The V gene's germline CDR1 is LNHNV and CDR2 YYDKDF (reference sequence). The CDR3 is 15 amino acids. V was trimmed by 0 bases and J by 2 bases, leaving 11 bases between them. The CDR3 region has the DNA TGTGCCACCAGCAGAGACCCCGGAGTAACCTACGAGCAGTACTTC. This codes for CATSRDPGVTYEQYF.

V and J are TRBV6-5 and TRBJ1-2, with a tentative D call TRBD1 (6 bases). V lost 6 bases and J lost 6, with 17 bases in between. The CDR3 is 14 amino acids. Germline V gene sequence: CDR1 MNHEY, CDR2 SVGAGI. CDR3 nucleotide sequence: TGTGCCAGCAGGTCCACTTGGGGGGCCGATGGCTACACCTTC. Protein: CASRSTWGADGYTF.

This chain connects TRBV12-3 or TRBV12-4 to TRBJ2-5, with a possible D match to TRBD1 (6 bases). The DNA end is a closer match to TRBJ2-7, so the J assignment may be wrong. The length of the CDR3 is 14 residues. CDR3 sequence: CASSRRDTSYEQYF. CDR3 nucleotide sequence: TGTGCCAGCAGCCGTCGGGACACCTCCTACGAGCAGTACTTC.

This rearrangement joins TRBV7-7 to TRBJ2-5; no reliable D call. The J call may be mistaken, given a closer DNA end match to TRBJ2-7. The CDR3 covers 15 residues. Germline-derived CDR1 and CDR2 are SSHAT and FNYEAQ (reference sequence). The CDR3 region is CASSLALPPGSEQYF. CDR3 DNA sequence: TGTGCCAGCAGCTTAGCTTTGCCACCCGGAAGCGAGCAGTACTTC.

The genes are TRBV30 and TRBJ2-1, with 9 nucleotides matching TRBD2. The CDR3 is 16 amino acids. Trimming took 4 bases from V and 0 from J; bases not matched to a gene: 7. Germline-derived CDR1 and CDR2 are GTSNPN and SVGIG (reference sequence). CDR3 sequence: CAWTSGITSSYNEQFF. The CDR3 coding sequence is TGTGCCTGGACTAGCGGGATTACGAGCTCCTACAATGAGCAGTTCTTC.

The V gene is TRBV2, the J gene TRBJ2-1; 7 positions match TRBD1. V lost 2 bases to trimming and J lost 5 bases; unmatched junction nucleotides: 6. The germline gives CDR1 SNHLY, CDR2 FYNNEI. The CDR3 sequence is 15 residues long. The CDR3 DNA is TGTGCCAGCAGTGAAACCGGGACAGATCACAATGAGCAGTTCTTC. It translates to CASSETGTDHNEQFF.

V and J are TRBV29-1 and TRBJ1-6; 8 positions match TRBD1. Germline CDR1 reads SQVTM; CDR2 reads ANQGSEA. Trimming removed 5 bases from V and 8 bases from J; junction bases left unmatched: 5. There are 13 residues in the CDR3. The CDR3 DNA is TGCAGCGTTAGGCAGGGGGCTGATTCACCCCTCCACTTT. Translated: CSVRQGADSPLHF.

This clonotype was found a few times. CDR3 residues: CASSLVGRGASAGEPYEQYF. The CDR3 DNA reads as TGTGCCAGCAGCTTAGTCGGCAGGGGCGCCTCAGCGGGAGAACCGTACGAGCAGTACTTC. The chain uses TRBV11-2 and TRBJ2-7, with 8 nucleotides matching TRBD2. The CDR3 contains 20 residues. Trimming cost V 1 base and J 4 bases; bases outside gene matches: 21. The germline V gene encodes CDR1 SGHAT and CDR2 FQNNGV.

Here the CDR3 reads CASSPGPWRADNEQFF. The CDR3, as DNA: TGTGCCAGCAGCCCAGGGCCATGGAGAGCCGACAATGAGCAGTTCTTC. The V call is TRBV3-1, the J call TRBJ2-1, with D possibly TRBD1 on 5 matching bases. Deletions cut 4 bases from V and 5 bases from J, with 18 bases between. The CDR3 covers 16 residues. The germline CDR1 and CDR2 sequences are LGHDT and YNNKEL (reference sequence).

This sequence joins TRBV20-1 and TRBJ2-3; the match to TRBD2 covers 7 bases. This CDR3 contains 13 residues. Germline V gives CDR1 DFQATT, CDR2 SNEGSKA (reference sequence). Losses at the gene ends were 5 bases for V and 2 bases for J; bases not matched to a gene: 4. In nucleotides, the CDR3 is TGCAGTGCTGTTAGCGGGTCCACAGATACGCAGTATTTT. It translates to CSAVSGSTDTQYF.

The chain uses TRBV5-1 and TRBJ2-1; 14 nucleotides align to TRBD2. Germline trimming cut 4 bases from V and 7 bases from J; bases unmatched to any gene: 13. The CDR3 is made up of 18 amino acids. Germline CDR1 SGHRS, CDR2 YFSETQ. CDR3 nucleotide sequence: TGCGCCAGCAGCAAGGAACCTCTGGGGACTAGCGGGAGTAATGAGCAGTTCTTC. Translating it yields CASSKEPLGTSGSNEQFF.

This clonotype has more than one count but fewer than ten. The chain has TRBV20-1 and TRBJ1-5; 10 bases align to TRBD1. The V and J ends lost 3 bases and 10 bases, in that order; junction bases with no gene match: 6. The CDR3 is 13 residues long. Germline CDR1 reads DFQATT; CDR2 reads SNEGSKA (reference sequence). As DNA, the CDR3 is TGCAGTGCTAGCCCGGGACAGGGGCGTCCCCAGCATTTT. It is translated as CSASPGQGRPQHF.

Remarks on this clonotype: At one of its ends the junction is not consistent with the germline gene, which may arise from a read error. The V call is TRBV29-1, the J call TRBJ2-1, with unresolved D. Looked up from germline, CDR1 is SQVTM and CDR2 is ANQGSEA. CDR3 length: 15 amino acids. CDR3 coding DNA: TGCAGTGTTGTAAGGGCCCCGCAAGGCTACAATGAGCAGTTCTTC. Protein sequence: CSVVRAPQGYNEQFF.

V is TRBV7-9 and J is TRBJ1-4; a weak D match, TRBD1 (5 bases). This CDR3 region has 15 residues. Between the trimmed V and J ends, which lost 5 bases and 5 bases, there was a span of 15 bases. Germline assignment: CDR1 SEHNR and CDR2 FQNEAQ (reference sequence). The CDR3 sequence: CASSPGALSNEKLFF. CDR3 DNA: TGTGCCAGCAGCCCCGGGGCTCTCTCGAATGAAAAACTGTTTTTT.